This TCR beta chain was sequenced in a study of identical twins. Points from the study as a whole: Invariant cells of the MAIT and iNKT types might have partly distorted the zero-insertion analyses. Out-of-frame alpha sequences shared by twins showed excess low generation probability.

As to this clonotype: The antigen is unknown.

From the 5' RACE reads, TCRdb called clonotypes with MiXCR, one entry per CDR3 protein. Here the sample spans about 920,000 distinct CDR3 sequences, approximately 13% being singletons. This CDR3 contains 15 residues. Germline lookup yields CDR1 SSHAT and CDR2 FNYEAQ (reference sequence). V shed 5 bases and J 5 bases; nucleotides not matched to a gene: 9. This same sample was also taken into another study, of yellow fever vaccine responses in identical twins.

V usage is TRBV7-7 and J usage is TRBJ2-5, with 9 bases matching TRBD1. The TCR originated in a woman aged 18-29 years in good health. What was sequenced was PBMCs. CDR3 sequence (DNA): TGTGCCAGCAGCGTTGGGACAGGGCAAGGGGAGACCCAGTACTTC. Protein: CASSVGTGQGETQYF.